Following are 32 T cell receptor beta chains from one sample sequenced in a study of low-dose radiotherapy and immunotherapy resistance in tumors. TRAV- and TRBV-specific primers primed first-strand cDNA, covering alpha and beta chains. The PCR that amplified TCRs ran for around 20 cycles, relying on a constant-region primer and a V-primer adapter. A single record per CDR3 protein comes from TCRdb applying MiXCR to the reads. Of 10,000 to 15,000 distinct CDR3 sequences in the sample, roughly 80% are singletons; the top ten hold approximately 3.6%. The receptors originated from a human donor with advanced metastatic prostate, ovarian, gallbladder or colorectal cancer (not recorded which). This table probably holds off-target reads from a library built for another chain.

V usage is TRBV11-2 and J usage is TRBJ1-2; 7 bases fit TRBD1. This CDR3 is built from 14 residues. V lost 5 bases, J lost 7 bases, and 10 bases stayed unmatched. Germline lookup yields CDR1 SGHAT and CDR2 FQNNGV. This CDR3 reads CASSADRQGPGYTF. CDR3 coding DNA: TGTGCCAGCAGCGCCGATAGACAGGGTCCTGGCTACACCTTC.

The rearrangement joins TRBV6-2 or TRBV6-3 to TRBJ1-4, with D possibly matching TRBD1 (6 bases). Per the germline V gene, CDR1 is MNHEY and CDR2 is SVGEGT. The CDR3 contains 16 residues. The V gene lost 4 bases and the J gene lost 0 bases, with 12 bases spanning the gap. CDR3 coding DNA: TGTGCCAGCAGTTGGGGGGCCTCTACAACTAATGAAAAACTGTTTTTT. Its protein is CASSWGASTTNEKLFF.

The CDR3 sequence is CASSSLSTDTQYF. The CDR3 coding sequence is TGTGCCAGCAGCTCCTTAAGCACAGATACGCAGTATTTT. The rearrangement links TRBV11-2 to TRBJ2-3, with D unresolved. CDR3 length: 13 amino acids. Trimming cost V 4 bases and J 0 bases, with 5 bases left between them. Germline V gene lookup returns CDR1 SGHAT and CDR2 FQNNGV.

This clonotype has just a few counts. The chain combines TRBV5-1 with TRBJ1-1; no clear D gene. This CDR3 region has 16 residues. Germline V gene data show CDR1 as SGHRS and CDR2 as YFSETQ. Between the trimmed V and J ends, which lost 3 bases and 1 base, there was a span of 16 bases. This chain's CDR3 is CASSSGSGAKNTEAFF. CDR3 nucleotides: TGCGCCAGCAGCTCGGGGAGCGGCGCAAAGAACACTGAAGCTTTCTTT.

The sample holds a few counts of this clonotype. The CDR3 loop reads CASSPGPGDEQYF. The CDR3 DNA reads TGTGCCAGCAGCCCCGGACCGGGGGACGAGCAGTACTTC. The chain combines TRBV5-3 with TRBJ2-7, with D perhaps TRBD2 (6 bases). TRBV5-3 is assigned to the ORF class and has an uncertain function. The CDR3 runs to 13 residues. Between the trimmed V and J ends, which lost 8 bases and 5 bases, there was a span of 17 bases.

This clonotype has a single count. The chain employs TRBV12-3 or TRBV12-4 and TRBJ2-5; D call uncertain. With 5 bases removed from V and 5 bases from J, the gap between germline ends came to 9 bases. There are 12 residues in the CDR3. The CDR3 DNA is TGTGCCAGCAGTGACGGTCCCGAGACCCAGTACTTC. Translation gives CASSDGPETQYF.

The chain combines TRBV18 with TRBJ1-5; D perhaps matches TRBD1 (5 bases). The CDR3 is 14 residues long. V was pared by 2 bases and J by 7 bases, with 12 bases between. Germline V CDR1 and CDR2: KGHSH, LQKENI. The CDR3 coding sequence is TGTGCCAGCTCACCAACGATGGGGGGACAGCCCCAGCATTTT. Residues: CASSPTMGGQPQHF. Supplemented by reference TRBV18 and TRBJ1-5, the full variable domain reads NAGVMQNPRHLVRRRGQEARLRCSPMKGHSHVYWYRQLPEEGLKFMVYLQKENIIDESGMPKERFSAEFPKEGPSILRIQQVVRGDSAAYFCASSPTMGGQPQHFGDGTRLSIL.

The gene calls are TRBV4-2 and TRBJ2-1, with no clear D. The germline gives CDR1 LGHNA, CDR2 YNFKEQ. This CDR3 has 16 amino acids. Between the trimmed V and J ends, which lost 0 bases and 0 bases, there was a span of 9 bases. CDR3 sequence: CASSQDRGSSYNEQFF. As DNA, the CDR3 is TGTGCCAGCAGCCAAGACCGCGGTAGCTCCTACAATGAGCAGTTCTTC.

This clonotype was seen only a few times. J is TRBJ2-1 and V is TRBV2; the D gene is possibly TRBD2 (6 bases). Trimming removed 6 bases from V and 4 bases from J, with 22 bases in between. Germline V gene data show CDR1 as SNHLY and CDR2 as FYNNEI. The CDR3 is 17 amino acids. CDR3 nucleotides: TGTGCCAGCAGCCCCCTTTCGGGACTTCAACTGTACAATGAGCAGTTCTTC. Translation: CASSPLSGLQLYNEQFF.

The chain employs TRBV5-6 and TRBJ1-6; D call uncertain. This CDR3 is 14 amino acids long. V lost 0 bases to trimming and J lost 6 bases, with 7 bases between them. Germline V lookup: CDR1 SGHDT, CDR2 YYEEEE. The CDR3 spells CASSLGRINSPLHF. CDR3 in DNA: TGTGCCAGCAGCTTGGGACGGATTAATTCACCCCTCCACTTT.

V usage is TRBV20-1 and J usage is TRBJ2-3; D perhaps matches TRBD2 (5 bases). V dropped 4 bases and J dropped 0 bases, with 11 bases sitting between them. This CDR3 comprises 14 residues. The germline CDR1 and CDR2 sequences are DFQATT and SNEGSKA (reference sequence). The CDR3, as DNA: TGCAGTGCTAATCAGCGGACTAGCACAGATACGCAGTATTTT. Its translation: CSANQRTSTDTQYF.

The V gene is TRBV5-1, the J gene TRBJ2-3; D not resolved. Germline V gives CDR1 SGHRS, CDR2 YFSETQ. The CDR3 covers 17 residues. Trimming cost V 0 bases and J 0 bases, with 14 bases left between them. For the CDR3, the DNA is TGCGCCAGCAGCTTGGGTTTGGCGACCTTCAGCACAGATACGCAGTATTTT. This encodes CASSLGLATFSTDTQYF.

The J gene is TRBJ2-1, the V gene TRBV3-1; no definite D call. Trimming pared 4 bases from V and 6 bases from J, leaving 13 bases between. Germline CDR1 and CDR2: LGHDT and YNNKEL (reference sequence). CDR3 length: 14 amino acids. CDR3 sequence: CASSPGRVSNEQFF. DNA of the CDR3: TGTGCCAGCAGCCCCGGACGAGTGAGCAATGAGCAGTTCTTC.

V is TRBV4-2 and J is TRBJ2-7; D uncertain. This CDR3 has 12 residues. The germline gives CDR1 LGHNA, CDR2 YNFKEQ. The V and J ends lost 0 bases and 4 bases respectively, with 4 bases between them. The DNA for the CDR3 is TGTGCCAGCAGCCAAGAAGGATACGAGCAGTACTTC. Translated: CASSQEGYEQYF.

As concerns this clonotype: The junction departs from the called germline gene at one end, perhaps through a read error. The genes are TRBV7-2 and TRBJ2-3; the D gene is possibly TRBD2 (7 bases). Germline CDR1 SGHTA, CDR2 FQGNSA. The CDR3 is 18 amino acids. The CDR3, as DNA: TGTGACAGCAGCTCCACCGGTGGGGGCGGGAGCTTTGCAGATACGCAGTATTTT. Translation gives CDSSSTGGGGSFADTQYF.

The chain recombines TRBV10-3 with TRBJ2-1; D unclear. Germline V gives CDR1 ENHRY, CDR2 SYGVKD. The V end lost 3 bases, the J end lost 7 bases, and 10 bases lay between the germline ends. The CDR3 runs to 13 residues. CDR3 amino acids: CAISDQVLNEQFF. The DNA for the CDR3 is TGTGCCATCAGTGACCAGGTCCTGAATGAGCAGTTCTTC.

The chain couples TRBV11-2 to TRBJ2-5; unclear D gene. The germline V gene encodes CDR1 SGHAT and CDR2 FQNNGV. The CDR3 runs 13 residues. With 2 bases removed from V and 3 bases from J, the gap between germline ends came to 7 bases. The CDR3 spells CASSLPVKETQYF. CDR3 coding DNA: TGTGCCAGCAGCTTACCTGTTAAAGAGACCCAGTACTTC.

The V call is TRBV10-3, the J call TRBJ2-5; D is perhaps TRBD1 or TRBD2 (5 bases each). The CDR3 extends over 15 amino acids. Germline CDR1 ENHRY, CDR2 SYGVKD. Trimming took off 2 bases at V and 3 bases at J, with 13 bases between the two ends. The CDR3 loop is CAISEGDDGEETQYF. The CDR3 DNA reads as TGTGCCATCAGTGAGGGGGACGACGGGGAAGAGACCCAGTACTTC.

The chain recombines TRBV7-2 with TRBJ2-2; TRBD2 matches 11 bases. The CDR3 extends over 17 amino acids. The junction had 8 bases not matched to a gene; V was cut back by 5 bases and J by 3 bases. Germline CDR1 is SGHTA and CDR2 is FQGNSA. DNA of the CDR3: TGTGCCAGCAGCCCCCGGCTAGCGGGAGGTTACACCGGGGAGCTGTTTTTT. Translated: CASSPRLAGGYTGELFF.

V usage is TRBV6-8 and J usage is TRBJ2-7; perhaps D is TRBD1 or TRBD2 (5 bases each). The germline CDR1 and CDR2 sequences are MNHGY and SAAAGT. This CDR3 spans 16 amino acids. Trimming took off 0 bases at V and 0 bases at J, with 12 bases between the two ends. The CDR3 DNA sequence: TGTGCCAGCAGTTACTCGGGACGAGGGAGCTCCTACGAGCAGTACTTC. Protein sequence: CASSYSGRGSSYEQYF.

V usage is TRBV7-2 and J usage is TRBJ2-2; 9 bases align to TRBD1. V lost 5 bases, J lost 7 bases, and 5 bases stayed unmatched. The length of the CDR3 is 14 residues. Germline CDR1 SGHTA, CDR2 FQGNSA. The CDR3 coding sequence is TGTGCCAGCAGCCCACAGGGGGCTGGCGGGGAGCTGTTTTTT. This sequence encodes CASSPQGAGGELFF. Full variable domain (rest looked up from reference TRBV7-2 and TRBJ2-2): GAGVSQSPSNKVTEKGKDVELRCDPISGHTALYWYRQSLGQGLEFLIYFQGNSAPDKSGLPSDRFSAERTGGSVSTLTIQRTQQEDSAVYLCASSPQGAGGELFFGEGSRLTVL.

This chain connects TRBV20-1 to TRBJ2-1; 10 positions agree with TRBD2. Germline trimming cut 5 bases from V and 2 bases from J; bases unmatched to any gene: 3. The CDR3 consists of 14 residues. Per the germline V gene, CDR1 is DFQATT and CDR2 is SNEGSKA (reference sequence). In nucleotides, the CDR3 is TGCAGTGCTCGGACTAGCGGAACCTACAATGAGCAGTTCTTC. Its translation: CSARTSGTYNEQFF.

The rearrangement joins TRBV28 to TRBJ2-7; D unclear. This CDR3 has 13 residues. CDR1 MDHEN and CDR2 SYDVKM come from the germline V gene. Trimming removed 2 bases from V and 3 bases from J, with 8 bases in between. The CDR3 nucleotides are TGTGCCAGCAGTTTAAACGCGCTCTACGAGCAGTACTTC. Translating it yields CASSLNALYEQYF.

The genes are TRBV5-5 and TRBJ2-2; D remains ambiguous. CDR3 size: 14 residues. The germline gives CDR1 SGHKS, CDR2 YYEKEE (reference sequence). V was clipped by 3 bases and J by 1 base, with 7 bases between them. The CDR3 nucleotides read TGTGCCAGCAGCTCGCTCGTGAACACCGGGGAGCTGTTTTTT. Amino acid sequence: CASSSLVNTGELFF.

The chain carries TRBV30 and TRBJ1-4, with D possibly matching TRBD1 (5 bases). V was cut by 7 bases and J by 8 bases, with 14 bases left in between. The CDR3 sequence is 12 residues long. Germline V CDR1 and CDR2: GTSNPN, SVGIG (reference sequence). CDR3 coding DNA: TGTGCCTCGGGGGAGGTAAAGGAAAAACTGTTTTTT. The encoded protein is CASGEVKEKLFF.

The CDR3 reads CASSLDTSGVSYNEQFF. CDR3 sequence (DNA): TGTGCCAGCAGCTTGGACACGAGCGGAGTCTCCTACAATGAGCAGTTCTTC. The V gene is TRBV13, the J gene TRBJ2-1; TRBD1 or TRBD2 may be the D gene (5 bases each). The CDR3 loop spans 17 amino acids. Trimming cost V 3 bases and J 0 bases, with 15 bases left between them. Germline V CDR1 and CDR2: PRHDT, FYEKMQ (reference sequence).

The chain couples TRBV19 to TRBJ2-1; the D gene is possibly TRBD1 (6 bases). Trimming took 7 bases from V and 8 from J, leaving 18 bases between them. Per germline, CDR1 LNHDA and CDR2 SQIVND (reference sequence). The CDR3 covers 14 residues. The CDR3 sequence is CASKTPGPGDEQFF. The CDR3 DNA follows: TGTGCCAGTAAAACACCGGGACCAGGGGATGAGCAGTTCTTC.

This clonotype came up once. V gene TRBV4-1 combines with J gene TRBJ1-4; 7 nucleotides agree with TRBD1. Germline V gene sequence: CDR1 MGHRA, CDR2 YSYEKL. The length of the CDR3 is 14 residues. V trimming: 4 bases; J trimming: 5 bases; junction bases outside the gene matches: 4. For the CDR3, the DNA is TGCGCCAGCAGCCCCGGCAGGGGGAATGAAAAACTGTTTTTT. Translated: CASSPGRGNEKLFF.

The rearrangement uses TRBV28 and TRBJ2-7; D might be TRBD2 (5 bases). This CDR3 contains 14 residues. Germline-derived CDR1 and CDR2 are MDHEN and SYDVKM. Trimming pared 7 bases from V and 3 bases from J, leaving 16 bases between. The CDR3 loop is CASTLAGYGYEQYF. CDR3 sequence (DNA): TGTGCCAGCACCCTAGCTGGTTACGGCTACGAGCAGTACTTC. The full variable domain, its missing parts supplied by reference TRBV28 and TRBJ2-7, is DVKVTQSSRYLVKRTGEKVFLECVQDMDHENMFWYRQDPGLGLRLIYFSYDVKMKEKGDIPEGYSVSREKKERFSLILESASTNQTSMYLCASTLAGYGYEQYFGPGTRLTVT.

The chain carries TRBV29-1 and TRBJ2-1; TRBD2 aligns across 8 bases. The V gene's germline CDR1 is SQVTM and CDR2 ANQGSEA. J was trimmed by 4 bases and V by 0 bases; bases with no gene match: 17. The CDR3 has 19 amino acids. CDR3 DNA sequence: TGCAGCGTTGAAGAGGGGTTAGCGGGACCCACCTCGGGTTACAATGAGCAGTTCTTC. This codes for CSVEEGLAGPTSGYNEQFF.

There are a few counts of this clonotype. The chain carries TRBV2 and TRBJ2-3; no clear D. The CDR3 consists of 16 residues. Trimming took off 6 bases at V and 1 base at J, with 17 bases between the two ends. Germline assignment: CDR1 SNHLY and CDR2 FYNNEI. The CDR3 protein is CASRWGSVSGTDTQYF. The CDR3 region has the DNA TGTGCCAGCAGATGGGGTTCCGTGTCGGGCACAGATACGCAGTATTTT.

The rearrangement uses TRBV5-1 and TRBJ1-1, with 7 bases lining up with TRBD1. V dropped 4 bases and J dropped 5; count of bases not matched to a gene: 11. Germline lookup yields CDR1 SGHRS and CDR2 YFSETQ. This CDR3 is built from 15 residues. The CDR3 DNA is TGCGCCAGCAGCGGAACAGGGGCCCCAGGTACTGAAGCTTTCTTT. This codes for CASSGTGAPGTEAFF.